This T cell receptor (beta chain) is from a study of cytomegalovirus exposure and HLA in healthy donors (dated by TCRdb to the late 2010s). The study in broad terms: According to an earlier analysis of around 600 of the donors, some 170 million T cells yielded 117 million unique TCR beta sequences and about 300 Gb of sequence data. Approximately 310 gigabases of sequencing data and around 80 million unique TCR sequences made up an early release that covered 500 to 650 HLA-typed donors. Of the roughly 420 genotyped donors, 75% to 85% were placed in the genetic ancestry cluster associated with self-reported Caucasian donors. The study aimed to test whether signatures of past pathogen exposure could be identified by cataloging public T cell receptors. The T cell repertoires of some 670 subjects were profiled by immunosequencing and related to cytomegalovirus serostatus. A separate validation cohort of over a hundred different subjects was used in addition to the roughly 700-subject first cohort. High-throughput TCR immunosequencing, statistical association of individual TCRs with disease status, and machine learning were combined to predict cytomegalovirus infection status. A later analysis re-examined previously published TCR beta repertoires from about 700 donors and added high-resolution HLA genotyping to investigate patterns of TCR occurrence. In the later analysis, no new phenotypic data were used to find candidate immune exposures; instead, reliance was placed on TCR beta sequences and their occurrence across donors. In an earlier analysis of 500 to 650 of the donors, high-throughput TCR beta sequencing was used to judge whether each TCR beta V gene segment behaved as functional or pseudogenic. Donor age, sex, ethnicity and CMV serostatus were compiled alongside the repertoire data. A later genetic analysis took genome-wide SNP genotypes for about three fifths of the 666 donors and used that subset as a discovery cohort. Every repertoire in the discovery cohort had been generated on one and the same sequencing platform. HLA typing included class I and class II loci at four-digit resolution. The number of donors typed differed by locus, with about 629-630 for A, B, C, DRB1 and DQB1, 522 for DQA1, approximately 580 for DPA1, and under 490 for DPB1. About 5 DR-DQ haplotypes were handled as single units for association and clustering, since linkage in the cohort was strong. Among approximately 370 genotyped donors of the cohort, an average of around 250,000 unique TCR beta nucleotide sequences was sequenced per donor, of which approximately 18% were non-productive. Beyond this particular receptor, the publication reports: In a later genetic analysis, fewer N-insertions in productive TCRs were reported among donors in an Asian-associated ancestry cluster than the approximately 710-donor mean. V-gene and J-gene trimming of TCR beta chains was associated with a missense DCLRE1C variant in a later genetic analysis, and the association was replicated in an independent cohort. The authors suggested that the approach could potentially be extended to other disease states and immunological phenotypes. Because counts were too low, about 15 rarely observed V segments, including chromosome 9 orphons, were left out of the earlier analysis of a few hundred of the donors. A later analysis found that HLA-associated TCR beta chains were more clonally expanded and had lower generation probabilities than equally common non-associated chains. A further reported finding was that TCR beta sequences accurately predicted the HLA-A and HLA-B alleles for most subjects in the first cohort. In vitro tests confirmed that a few of the cytomegalovirus-associated TCR beta chains recognize cytomegalovirus antigens. A later analysis found that TCR association rates varied across HLA loci, with DRB1 alleles showing the most associated TCRs and HLA-C alleles the fewest. Immune exposure information for the cohort was limited to CMV serostatus. In the study, 150 to 200 TCR beta chains were listed as associated with cytomegalovirus. Only TCR beta chains were sequenced in this cohort, and the absence of alpha or paired-chain data limited detectable features. Some IMGT-functional V segments, including TRBV6-2 and TRBV6-3, could not be distinguished by the 87-base-pair reads and were therefore excluded. At a false discovery rate of 0.05, a later analysis linked around 15,000 TCR beta sequences to specific HLA alleles. A later analysis reported that several top co-occurrence clusters appeared linked to parvovirus B19, influenza, CMV and Epstein-Barr virus. When HLA alleles, especially DR and DQ, strongly co-occurred, attributing TCR associations to individual alleles was difficult. Because some donors lacked HLA typing at each locus, the association tests relied only on the typed subset. The classifier was reported to diagnose cytomegalovirus status with high specificity and sensitivity in both the original cohort and the validation cohort. While some public TCRs were present in many individuals, most TCR sequences turned up only very rarely across donors. According to a later analysis, most CMV-associated TCR beta chains appeared to be HLA-restricted, and the HLA associations seemed to be driven largely by CMV exposure. A cluster of highly shared sequence variants was judged likely to represent a technical artifact of the sequencing pipeline. Correlated functional status among segregating V segments might reflect linkage disequilibrium, but an unknown experimental factor could not be ruled out. Broadly in line with IMGT annotations, most TCR beta V segments showed up in productive rearrangements about 90% or about 30% of the time in an earlier analysis of roughly 590 of the donors. The presence/absence analyses assumed that sequencing depth was roughly uniform across donors, and that assumption may not be true.

This clone was counted a single time. There is no known antigen for this receptor. No base quality information exists; no much larger clone differs at one position. From the germline V gene (reference sequence), CDR1 is LNHDA and CDR2 is SQIVND. The V end gives up 6 bases and the J end 13 bases, leaving 5 bases in the junction not matched to a gene. The CDR3, from cysteine to phenylalanine, totals 13 residues. Only the CDR3 DNA stays, 39 bases, in frame from base 1. The library came from the immunoSEQ multiplex PCR assay. For the multiplex PCR, a mixture combining 60 forward primers for TCR Vbeta segments and 13 reverse primers for TCR Jbeta segments was used. A multiplex PCR assay on genomic DNA amplified the CDR3 region of rearranged TCR beta genes. Amplified TCR beta libraries were sequenced as 87-base-pair reads on the Illumina HiSeq System. Per the source publication's procedure: In a later analysis, 80 million or so unique TCR beta chains were counted across the 690 or so repertoires, and roughly 10 million of these chains were shared by at least two donors. Raw reads were error-corrected and collapsed into unique sequences by a nearest-neighbor algorithm in which closely related sequences were merged to remove PCR and sequencing errors. Alignment of CDR3 sequences to IMGT reference sequences was used to assign V, D and J gene segments. For a sequence to be retained, at least a six-nucleotide match to both a V gene segment and a J gene segment was required. Rearrangements were called productive when the CDR3 lacked stop codons and stayed in frame with V and J; all others were non-productive. Following IMGT convention, CDR3 was defined as the stretch from the second conserved V-encoded cysteine to the conserved J-encoded phenylalanine. The earlier analysis of a few hundred of the donors excluded sequences that lacked an unambiguous match to a single V gene segment. In an earlier analysis of 587 of the donors, V segments were called functional above 56.7% productive rearrangements and were called segregating when the between-donor standard deviation exceeded 5%. A statistical classification framework was built for diagnosing cytomegalovirus status from the catalog of TCR beta chain sequences. V and J gene assignment, in a later analysis, came from comparing TCR nucleotide sequences with IMGT/GENE-DB human TR gene sequences. The TCRdist pipeline was used in a later analysis to assign CDR3 sequences and most-parsimonious VDJ recombination scenarios. A later analysis defined each TCR beta chain by its CDR3 amino acid sequence plus V-gene family, and excluded reads lacking a unique V-gene family. A later analysis removed 550 to 650 highly shared, low-generation-probability nucleotide sequences to deal with suspected cross-contamination and a sequencing artifact. In a later analysis, a clonal expansion index was calculated for each public chain from normalized within-repertoire ranks of inferred template counts. In a later analysis, generation probabilities were computed using a VDJ recombination model fitted to out-of-frame rearrangements, and the results were checked against IGoR. Hypergeometric tests were used in a later analysis to score TCR-TCR, TCR-HLA and TCR-CMV co-occurrence, with a repertoire-size bias correction applied to the TCR pairs. A later analysis estimated false discovery rates by permuting HLA or CMV assignments 20 times. In a later analysis, co-occurring TCRs were grouped using DBSCAN, and TCRdist sequence similarity was added for clustering within HLA-allele-positive subsets. Co-occurrence clustering excluded repertoires with fewer than 30,000 or more than 120,000 public chains, plus five with anomalous nucleotide sharing. TCRdb took this table from immuneACCESS and kept in-frame rearrangements with V and J called. Such tables lack part of the clones; where checked against another copy, unresolved V genes explain under half of the gap, and the rest is unexplained. V and J calls plus clone size are reproduced from that table; the DNA served to infer D and trimming. Within this sample are roughly 110,000 clones, with roughly 72% of them counted one time only. Of the sample, around 7.8% falls within the top ten clones.

In total, 600 or so healthy bone marrow donors made up the cohort. At the time of sampling, every cohort member was nominally healthy, though immune exposures that went unrecorded were likely present. The donor was CMV seronegative and belonged to the group of several hundred seronegative cohort members. Every donor gave a peripheral blood sample, and the peripheral blood mononuclear cells from that sample were used for TCR beta sequencing. The Qiagen DNeasy Blood Extraction Kit was used to extract genomic DNA from the blood cell samples. The rearrangement combines TRBV19 with TRBJ2-1, and TRBD2 matches 14 of the central bases. Input material: PBMCs. The receptor was isolated from a man aged 30 to 45 in good health and CMV-seronegative. Read as DNA, the sequence is TGTGCCAGTAGAAGGGGACTAGCGGGGGCTCAGTTCTTC. The resulting protein is CASRRGLAGAQFF.